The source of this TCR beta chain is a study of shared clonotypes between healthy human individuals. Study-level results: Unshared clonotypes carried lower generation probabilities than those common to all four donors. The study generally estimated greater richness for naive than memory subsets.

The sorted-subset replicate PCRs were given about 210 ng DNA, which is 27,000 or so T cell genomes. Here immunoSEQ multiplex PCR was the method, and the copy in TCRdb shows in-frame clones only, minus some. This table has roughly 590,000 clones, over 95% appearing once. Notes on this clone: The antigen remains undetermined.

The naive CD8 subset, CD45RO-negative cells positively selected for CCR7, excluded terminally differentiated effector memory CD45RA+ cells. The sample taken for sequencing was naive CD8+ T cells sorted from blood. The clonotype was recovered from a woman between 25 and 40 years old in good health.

CDR3 nucleotides: TGTGCCAGTAGTATAGCGGGACTCACCGGGGAGCTGTTTTTT. The encoded protein is CASSIAGLTGELFF. The rearrangement uses TRBV19 and TRBJ2-2, with a tentative D call TRBD2 (6 bases). Germline values: CDR1 LNHDA, CDR2 SQIVND (reference sequence). The V end was cut by 1 base, the J end by 4 bases, with 7 bases between. The CDR3 is made up of 14 amino acids.